Listed below are T cell receptor beta chains from one sample, sequenced in a study of response to subunit inactivated influenza vaccine. TCRdb ran MiXCR on the RT-PCR reads and lists one entry per CDR3 protein. Among 500,000 to 600,000 distinct CDR3 sequences listed, 7.6% were seen once. Source: PBMCs from blood, taken about 23 months after vaccination. These receptor sequences come from a man between 50 and 69 years old who received an inactivated influenza vaccine. The CDR3 runs from the conserved cysteine through the conserved F or W. Each record gives: clone size, J gene, V gene, D gene, CDR3 protein, CDR3 DNA. A D gene is named only where the DNA matches it firmly. A clone size is listed for some rows: how often the clone was seen (once, few, many), or a class if it is expanded.

few | TRBJ1-6 | TRBV9 | NA | CASSGPNSPLHF | TGTGCCAGCAGTGGTCCCAATTCACCCCTCCACTTT
many | TRBJ2-4 | TRBV28 | NA | CASSLVSLAKNIQYF | TGTGCCAGCAGTTTAGTATCCCTCGCCAAAAACATTCAGTACTTC
few | TRBJ2-5 | TRBV3-1 | NA | CASSQTASAETQYF | TGTGCCAGCAGCCAAACGGCTAGTGCAGAGACCCAGTACTTC
NA | TRBJ2-7 | TRBV20-1 | TRBD2 | CSATFGLREGSSYEQYF | TGCAGTGCTACTTTCGGGTTGAGGGAGGGAAGCTCCTACGAGCAGTACTTC
few | TRBJ2-3 | TRBV7-2 | TRBD1 | CASGRTGESDTQYF | TGTGCCAGCGGGCGGACAGGGGAATCAGATACGCAGTATTTT
many | TRBJ2-7 | TRBV5-5 | NA | CASSLGLSQGDEQYF | TGTGCCAGCAGCTTGGGGTTATCACAAGGTGACGAGCAGTACTTC
many | TRBJ2-7 | TRBV28 | NA | CATNTKYEQYF | TGTGCCACCAACACCAAGTACGAGCAGTACTTC
many | TRBJ2-2 | TRBV12-3/TRBV12-4 | NA | CASSQRYTGELFF | TGTGCCAGCAGTCAAAGATACACCGGGGAGCTGTTTTTT
NA | TRBJ2-3 | TRBV5-1 | TRBD2 | CASSLAVLAGFRDTQYF | TGCGCCAGCAGCTTGGCCGTACTAGCGGGCTTTCGAGATACGCAGTATTTT
NA | TRBJ2-7 | TRBV7-6 | NA | CASSLLQGTDYEQYF | TGTGCCAGCAGCTTACTACAGGGTACTGACTACGAGCAGTACTTC
many | TRBJ2-1 | TRBV7-9 | NA | CASSLGAGGGDNEQFF | TGTGCCAGCAGCTTAGGTGCAGGGGGAGGCGACAATGAGCAGTTCTTC
NA | TRBJ2-1 | TRBV29-1 | NA | CSVDRVYNEQFF | TGCAGCGTTGATCGGGTTTACAATGAGCAGTTCTTC
many | TRBJ2-1 | TRBV9 | NA | CASSSWSEDEQFF | TGTGCCAGCAGCAGTTGGAGCGAGGATGAGCAGTTCTTC
NA | TRBJ1-5 | TRBV20-1 | TRBD1 | CSARRGQGNQPQHF | TGCAGTGCGAGGCGGGGACAGGGCAATCAGCCCCAGCATTTT
few | TRBJ2-5 | TRBV20-1 | NA | CSARGHGGVQETQYF | TGCAGTGCTAGAGGGCATGGGGGAGTCCAAGAGACCCAGTACTTC
few | TRBJ1-1 | TRBV5-1 | TRBD1 | CASSRGTGGWDTEAFF | TGCGCCAGCAGCCGCGGGACAGGGGGCTGGGACACTGAAGCTTTCTTT
few | TRBJ2-5 | TRBV6-1 | NA | CASSAWGKQETQYF | TGTGCCAGCAGTGCGTGGGGAAAACAAGAGACCCAGTACTTC
few | TRBJ2-4 | TRBV5-1 | NA | CASSPRGTAKNIQYF | TGCGCCAGCAGCCCGAGAGGGACAGCCAAAAACATTCAGTACTTC
NA | TRBJ2-5 | TRBV2 | NA | CASNLGGQETQYF | TGTGCCAGCAATTTGGGAGGCCAAGAGACCCAGTACTTC
few | TRBJ2-3 | TRBV20-1 | NA | CSASEAILDTQYF | TGCAGTGCTAGTGAGGCTATCCTGGATACGCAGTATTTT
few | TRBJ2-1 | TRBV12-5 | NA | CASSSGQSNYNEQFF | TGTGCTAGCTCTTCCGGACAGTCAAATTACAATGAGCAGTTCTTC
NA | TRBJ2-7 | TRBV12-3/TRBV12-4 | NA | CASSFGEVYEQYF | TGTGCCAGCAGTTTTGGGGAGGTCTACGAGCAGTACTTC
few | TRBJ2-7 | TRBV20-1 | NA | CSASAVLIASYEQYF | TGCAGTGCTAGTGCAGTCCTGATAGCCTCCTACGAGCAGTACTTC
few | TRBJ2-3 | TRBV5-6 | NA | CASSLGSVGDTQYF | TGTGCCAGCAGCTTGGGGTCAGTGGGGGATACGCAGTATTTT
NA | TRBJ1-4 | TRBV11-1 | TRBD1 | CASSARILGQAKATNEKLFF | TGTGCCAGCAGCGCTAGAATTTTGGGACAGGCGAAAGCAACTAATGAAAAACTGTTTTTT
many | TRBJ2-3 | TRBV29-1 | TRBD1 | CSIDGTGFLDTQYF | TGCAGCATCGACGGGACAGGGTTCCTGGATACGCAGTATTTT
NA | TRBJ2-1 | TRBV5-6 | NA | CASSFDTEQFF | TGTGCCAGCAGCTTCGATACGGAGCAGTTCTTC
NA | TRBJ1-2 | TRBV11-2 | NA | CASSSTAPNSNYGYTF | TGTGCCAGCAGCTCCACGGCCCCAAATTCTAACTATGGCTACACCTTC
many | TRBJ2-7 | TRBV7-2 | NA | CASSFLSPNSREQYF | TGTGCCAGCAGCTTTTTATCGCCAAACAGCCGCGAGCAGTACTTC